This T cell receptor beta chain was found in a study of cytomegalovirus exposure and HLA in healthy donors. This CDR3 has 14 amino acids. The germline V gene encodes CDR1 KGHSH and CDR2 LQKENI. V was clipped by 4 bases and J by 8 bases, with 12 bases between them. 13 Jbeta primers and 60 Vbeta primers were used for the PCR. Original data processing: Later analysis identified tens of millions of unique TCR beta chains, about 10 million shared. Sequenced by immunoSEQ multiplex PCR; TCRdb stores in-frame clones only, minus some. V, J and clone size are taken as reported in that table, and D and trimming were inferred from the DNA itself. The data show approximately 100,000 clones, with around 83% seen just once and 0.9% to 1.5% held by the top ten. General observations from the study: As was reported, the classifier diagnosed cytomegalovirus status with high specificity and sensitivity.

A note on this clone: Its target is unknown. Other DNA variants within this sample encode the same CDR3.

The chain links TRBV18 to TRBJ1-6; D gene uncertain. Source material: PBMCs. The sequence derives from a woman aged 18-29 years in good health and CMV-seronegative. CDR3: CASSRPGGYSPLHF. In DNA form, the CDR3 reads TGTGCCAGCTCACGGCCGGGCGGGTATTCACCCCTCCACTTT.